The rows below give T cell receptor beta chains drawn from one sample of a study of neurological immune-mediated disorders. One entry per CDR3 protein, called by TCRdb with MiXCR from the 5' RACE reads. The sample contains roughly 45,000 distinct CDR3 sequences, approximately 12% of which appear only once. The material sequenced was PBMCs. These receptors came from a man aged 25-45 years in good health. Each CDR3 is given with its conserved first and last residue. Fields, in order: V gene, CDR3 protein.

V: TRBV7-8
CDR3: CASSLGTGGRSPLHF

V: TRBV6-5
CDR3: CASRGTYNEQFF

V: TRBV5-1
CDR3: CASSPNRVEGYTF

V: TRBV7-6
CDR3: CASSLGQSTGELFF

V: TRBV7-3
CDR3: CASSLLGGPKETQYF

V: TRBV18
CDR3: CASSSPGHSGEKLFF

V: TRBV4-1
CDR3: CASSPGLAGADYEQYF

V: TRBV20-1
CDR3: CSAPRYSSIPDTQYF

V: TRBV28
CDR3: CASSFGSGNEQYF

V: TRBV5-1
CDR3: CASIPGTANTGELFF

V: TRBV5-1
CDR3: CASSTRRARAKNIQYF

V: TRBV5-4
CDR3: CASSYSRTSGIEYF

V: TRBV28
CDR3: CASSQTTLAMENNEQFF

V: TRBV4-1
CDR3: CASSSPGQSYGYTF

V: TRBV2
CDR3: CASSEPWDGGTDTQYF

V: TRBV12-3/TRBV12-4
CDR3: CASSFGGTSGYNEQFF

V: TRBV7-6
CDR3: CASSLAGGNTGELFF

V: TRBV6-5
CDR3: CASSYSEGYTDTQYF

V: TRBV7-2
CDR3: CASSFYICSASLRGSSYNEQFF

V: TRBV15
CDR3: CATSRGLERNTEAFF

V: TRBV28
CDR3: CASSSLYEQYF

V: TRBV27
CDR3: CASRPGWGETQYF

V: TRBV5-6
CDR3: CASSLPNTQETQYF

V: TRBV28
CDR3: CASSLWGSSYNEQFF

V: TRBV20-1
CDR3: CSAPGTSNEQFF

V: TRBV29-1
CDR3: CSVRGQGAFEQYF

V: TRBV5-1
CDR3: CASSLVLETDTQYF